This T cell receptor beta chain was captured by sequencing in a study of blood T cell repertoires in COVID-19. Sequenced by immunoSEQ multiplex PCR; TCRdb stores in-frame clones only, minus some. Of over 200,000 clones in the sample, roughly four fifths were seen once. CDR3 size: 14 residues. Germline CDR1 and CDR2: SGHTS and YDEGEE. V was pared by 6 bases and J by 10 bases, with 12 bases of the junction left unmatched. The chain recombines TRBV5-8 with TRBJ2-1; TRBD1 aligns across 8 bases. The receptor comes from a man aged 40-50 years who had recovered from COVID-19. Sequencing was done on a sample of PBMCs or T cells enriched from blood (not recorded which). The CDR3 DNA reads TGTGCCAGCATCCTACAGGGGGTGGCGGTCGAGCAGTTCTTC. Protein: CASILQGVAVEQFF.